This TCR beta chain was profiled in a study of T cell responses to AZD1222 COVID-19 vaccine. This clone has a single count. TCRdb's table, derived via immunoSEQ multiplex PCR, lists solely in-frame clones and lacks some. This sample has about 92,000 clones, with approximately 87% found just once. The starting material was peripheral blood, obtained on day 0 of AZD1222 vaccination. The TCR was taken from an adult in good health.

The CDR3 DNA is TGTGCCAGCAGACTTTTCGACAGGGGGCAATATGAGCAGTTCTTC. Its protein product is CASRLFDRGQYEQFF. The rearrangement uses TRBV28 and TRBJ2-1; 10 bases align to TRBD1. Looked up from germline, CDR1 is MDHEN and CDR2 is SYDVKM. V gave up 6 bases and J gave up 8 bases; unmatched junction bases: 10. The CDR3 loop spans 15 amino acids.